A selection of T cell receptor beta chains follows, all from one sample in a study of control samples from healthy donors and cancer patients. Libraries were prepared by immunoSEQ multiplex PCR; TCRdb keeps only in-frame clonotypes and omits some of them. The sample carries 110,000 or so clones, around four fifths recorded once. The sequenced sample was blood. Source of these receptors: a man younger than 35 in good health. The CDR3 runs from the conserved cysteine through the conserved F or W. Each record gives: clone size, V gene, D gene, J gene, CDR3 DNA, CDR3 protein. The D gene is left open where the match is weak. Not every row has a clone size; where given, it reads once, few, many or a size class.

.,TRBV5-4,.,TRBJ1-3,TGTGCCAGCAGCTTGGACAACCGAAATGAAAACACCATATATTTT,CASSLDNRNENTIYF
.,TRBV7-9,.,TRBJ2-7,TGTGCCAGCAGCTCGGCAGCAGGGAGAAGCTACGAGCAGTACTTC,CASSSAAGRSYEQYF
.,TRBV18,TRBD2,TRBJ2-3,TGTGCCAGCAGCGGGGGGACTAGCGGCCGAGATACGCAGTATTTT,CASSGGTSGRDTQYF
.,TRBV6-5,TRBD1,TRBJ1-6,TGTGCCAGGACGCGACAGGGGTATAATTCACCCCTCCACTTT,CARTRQGYNSPLHF
.,TRBV5-6,.,TRBJ2-2,TGTGCCAGCAGCTTGGAGGGCTACTTGAACACCGGGGAGCTGTTTTTT,CASSLEGYLNTGELFF
.,TRBV30,.,TRBJ1-2,TGTGCCTGTGAATACATTCCCGCCCTCGAAGGCTATGGCTACACCTTC,CACEYIPALEGYGYTF
once,TRBV12-5,.,TRBJ1-5,TGTGCTAGTGGTTTGAAACAGGGTGAACAGCCCCAGCATTTT,CASGLKQGEQPQHF
.,TRBV5-1,.,TRBJ1-1,TGCGCCAGCAGCTTGGACGGTGGCAGGAAGAACACTGAAGCTTTCTTT,CASSLDGGRKNTEAFF
.,TRBV29-1,.,TRBJ2-5,TGCAGCGTTGGGCAGATACTTCAAAAGACCCAGTACTTC,CSVGQILQKTQYF
.,TRBV15,TRBD2,TRBJ2-5,TGTGCCACCAGCTCAAGCCTACTAGCGGGGGGGCAAGAGACCCAGTACTTC,CATSSSLLAGGQETQYF
many,TRBV2,TRBD1,TRBJ2-7,TGTGCCAGCTCAGGGCCCTCCCAGGGGGCGGGCGAGCAGTACTTC,CASSGPSQGAGEQYF
.,TRBV4-2,.,TRBJ1-4,TGTGCCAGCAGCCCACAGGGTAGTGATGAAAAACTGTTTTTT,CASSPQGSDEKLFF
.,TRBV29-1,TRBD1,TRBJ1-1,TGCAGCGCACCGGGACAGATGAACACTGAAGCTTTCTTT,CSAPGQMNTEAFF
few,TRBV19,TRBD2,TRBJ2-1,TGTGCCAGTAGGGGGAGACTAGCAGACAATGAGCAGTTCTTC,CASRGRLADNEQFF
few,TRBV2,.,TRBJ2-5,TGTGCCAGCGGTAGACAGAAACAAGAGACCCAGTACTTC,CASGRQKQETQYF
.,TRBV4-1,.,TRBJ1-2,TGCGCCAGCAGCCAAGAAACCCAGGGGATAATGGGGGGCTACACCTTC,CASSQETQGIMGGYTF
.,TRBV29-1,.,TRBJ1-2,TGCAGCGTTGAAACCGGGGGATCTAACTATGGCTACACCTTC,CSVETGGSNYGYTF
once,TRBV27,TRBD1,TRBJ1-1,TGTGCCAGCAGTATGACAGGGACAGGGGGAACTGAAGCTTTCTTT,CASSMTGTGGTEAFF
.,TRBV7-9,.,TRBJ1-2,TGTGCCAGCAGCTTAGGACAGCTCAAGGGCTATGGCTACACCTTC,CASSLGQLKGYGYTF
.,TRBV27,.,TRBJ2-7,TGTGCCAGCAGTTTATCTGGGTACGGGGTCTCCTACGAGCAGTACTTC,CASSLSGYGVSYEQYF
.,TRBV25-1,TRBD1,TRBJ2-2,TGTGCCAGCACCGACAGGGGGTCTAACACCGGGGAGCTGTTTTTT,CASTDRGSNTGELFF
.,TRBV30,.,TRBJ2-3,TGTGCCTGGAGTGTACCCCCGGGTGATACGCAGTATTTT,CAWSVPPGDTQYF
.,TRBV4-1,.,TRBJ1-1,TGCGCCAGCAGCCTGGGAGAGGGGGGCACTGAAGCTTTCTTT,CASSLGEGGTEAFF
.,TRBV19,.,TRBJ1-3,TGTGCCAGTAGTTGGGGAGGGGCTGGAAACACCATATATTTT,CASSWGGAGNTIYF
.,TRBV5-1,TRBD1,TRBJ1-2,TGCGCCAGCAGTCCCGACAGGGGGCAGAGTGGCTACACCTTC,CASSPDRGQSGYTF
.,TRBV4-2,.,TRBJ1-5,TGTGCCAGCAGCCCTTTTGGGACCGGGAGCAATGGTCAGCCCCAGCATTTT,CASSPFGTGSNGQPQHF
once,TRBV18,TRBD1,TRBJ2-5,TGTGCCAGCTCAGACGGCGCGGACAGGGGTACGGAGACCCAGTACTTC,CASSDGADRGTETQYF
.,TRBV2,TRBD2,TRBJ2-5,TGTGCCAGCAGAGCGGGACTAGCGGGGGGGGGACAAGAGACCCAGTACTTC,CASRAGLAGGGQETQYF
.,TRBV24-1,.,TRBJ2-5,TGTGCCACCAGTGACCGACGAATAGAGACCCAGTACTTC,CATSDRRIETQYF
.,TRBV7-9,.,TRBJ1-2,TGTGCCAGCAGTTTTTCGGGGGGCTACACCTTC,CASSFSGGYTF
once,TRBV4-1,.,TRBJ2-2,TGCGCCAGCAGCCAAGGGGTACCGAACACCGGGGAGCTGTTTTTT,CASSQGVPNTGELFF
.,TRBV7-2,.,TRBJ2-5,TGTGCCAGCAGCCCACCCCCGGGAACTGAGACCCAGTACTTC,CASSPPPGTETQYF
.,TRBV18,.,TRBJ2-1,TGTGCCAGCTCCCTCCAGAGACAAGAGACGTTCTTC,CASSLQRQETFF
.,TRBV7-8,.,TRBJ2-1,TGTGCCAGCAGCCCCGGCAATGAGCAGTTCTTC,CASSPGNEQFF
.,TRBV10-3,.,TRBJ2-1,TGTGCCATCAGTCCAGCTGGGGGGACACATTACAATGAGCAGTTCTTC,CAISPAGGTHYNEQFF
.,TRBV5-1,.,TRBJ2-7,TGCGCCAGCAGCCCAAGGACGGAGGTCTACGAGCAGTACTTC,CASSPRTEVYEQYF
few,TRBV4-2,TRBD2,TRBJ2-5,TGTGCCAGCAGCCAAGATACGGCTAGCGGCCAAGAGACCCAGTACTTC,CASSQDTASGQETQYF
.,TRBV4-1,.,TRBJ1-1,TGCGCCAGCAGCCAAGATGGGTATGGGGACACTGAAGCTTTCTTT,CASSQDGYGDTEAFF
.,TRBV4-3,.,TRBJ2-2,TGCGCCAGCAGCTACGCGTCCGGGCCCGAAAGGGAGCTGTTTTTT,CASSYASGPERELFF
few,TRBV10-1,.,TRBJ2-7,TGCGCCACCCGGGTCCCGCGGTACGAGCAGTACTTC,CATRVPRYEQYF
.,TRBV3-1/TRBV3-2,.,TRBJ1-1,TGTGCCAGCAGCCAAGTGGGTTGCTGGGCTTTCTTT,CASSQVGCWAFF
.,TRBV15,TRBD1,TRBJ2-5,TGTGCCACCAGCAGAGTAGTAAGAGGACAGGGGGAGACCCAGTACTTC,CATSRVVRGQGETQYF
.,TRBV2,.,TRBJ2-3,TGTGCCAGCAGCCAGCTGTATAGCACAGATACGCAGTATTTT,CASSQLYSTDTQYF
.,TRBV30,.,TRBJ1-1,TGTGCCTGGAGTACCCAAACAGGGCTATCTAACACTGAAGCTTTCTTT,CAWSTQTGLSNTEAFF
.,TRBV6-5,.,TRBJ1-5,TGTGCCAGCAGTTTAACTCATAGCAATCAGCCCCAGCATTTT,CASSLTHSNQPQHF
.,TRBV19,TRBD2,TRBJ2-1,TGTGCCAGTAGTATAGATCCACCGGGGGGTTTGGACAATGAGCAGTTCTTC,CASSIDPPGGLDNEQFF
.,TRBV2,.,TRBJ1-5,TGTGCCAGCAGTGAGGCGGGAGTACGGGCCTATAGCAATCAGCCCCAGCATTTT,CASSEAGVRAYSNQPQHF
.,TRBV13,TRBD1,TRBJ2-1,TGTGCCAGCAGTAAGGGACAGGCATACAATGAGCAGTTCTTC,CASSKGQAYNEQFF
once,TRBV4-1,TRBD2,TRBJ2-3,TGCGCCAGCAGCCAATTAGGACTAGCATCAGATACGCAGTATTTT,CASSQLGLASDTQYF
.,TRBV9,TRBD2,TRBJ2-2,TGTGCCAGCAGCGTAGAGGCGCGGGGGGGCACCGGGGAGCTGTTTTTT,CASSVEARGGTGELFF
.,TRBV5-6,.,TRBJ1-4,TGTGCCAGCGGCACCTACCGGGACGGTAATGAAAAACTGTTTTTT,CASGTYRDGNEKLFF
.,TRBV7-9,TRBD2,TRBJ2-2,TGTGCCAGCAGCCCACTAGCGGGGGGGCTCGGGGAGCTGTTTTTT,CASSPLAGGLGELFF
.,TRBV5-4,.,TRBJ2-1,TGTGCCAGCAGTTCTAAGGGGCGGAGCTACAATGAGCAGTTCTTC,CASSSKGRSYNEQFF
.,TRBV6-5,TRBD1,TRBJ2-7,TGTGCCAGCAGTTATAAAGCAGGGGGCGAGTACGAGCAGTACTTC,CASSYKAGGEYEQYF
once,TRBV4-2,.,TRBJ1-4,TGTGCCAGCAGCCAAGGGGGGGGGCCAGGGGAAAAACTGTTTTTT,CASSQGGGPGEKLFF
.,TRBV10-3,.,TRBJ1-3,TGTGCCATCAGTGAGTCAACGGTGCGCTCTGGAAACACCATATATTTT,CAISESTVRSGNTIYF